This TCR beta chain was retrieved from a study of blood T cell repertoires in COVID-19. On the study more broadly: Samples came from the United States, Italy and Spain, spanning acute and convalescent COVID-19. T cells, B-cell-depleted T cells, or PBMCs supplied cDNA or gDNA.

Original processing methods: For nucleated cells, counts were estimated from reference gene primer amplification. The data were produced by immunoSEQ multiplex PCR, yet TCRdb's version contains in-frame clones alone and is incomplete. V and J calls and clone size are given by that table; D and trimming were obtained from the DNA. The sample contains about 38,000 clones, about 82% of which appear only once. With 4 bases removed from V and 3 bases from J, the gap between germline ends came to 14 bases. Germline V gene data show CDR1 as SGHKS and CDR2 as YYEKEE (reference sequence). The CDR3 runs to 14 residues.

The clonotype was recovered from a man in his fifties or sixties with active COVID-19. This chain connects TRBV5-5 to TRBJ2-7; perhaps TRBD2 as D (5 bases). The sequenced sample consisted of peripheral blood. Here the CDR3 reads CASSGSLDNYEQYF. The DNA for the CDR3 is TGTGCCAGCAGCGGGAGCCTGGATAACTACGAGCAGTACTTC.